These T cell receptor beta chains were read from a single sample in a study of blood T cell repertoires in COVID-19. Some clones are missing from TCRdb's copy, which holds only in-frame ones; the method was immunoSEQ multiplex PCR. The sample includes 200,000 or so clones, roughly four fifths seen only once; the top ten take roughly 1.8%. The sequenced material came from PBMCs or T cells enriched from blood (not recorded which). The receptors derive from a man in his 60s who had recovered from COVID-19. The CDR3 runs from the conserved cysteine through the conserved F or W. Fields, in order: V gene, J gene, clone size, D gene, CDR3 protein, CDR3 DNA. A D gene is named only where the DNA matches it firmly. The size entry is marked missing in some rows and otherwise reads once, few, many or a size class.

>TRBV30|TRBJ1-6|few|TRBD1
CAWSGGTESSPLHF
TGTGCCTGGAGTGGCGGGACAGAGAGTTCACCCCTCCACTTT
>TRBV18|TRBJ2-3|-|TRBD2
CASSQAGGPSDTQYF
TGTGCCAGCTCACAGGCGGGGGGCCCCTCAGATACGCAGTATTTT
>TRBV10-3|TRBJ1-1|-|TRBD1
CAIRGDRGMNTEAFF
TGTGCCATCAGAGGGGACAGGGGAATGAACACTGAAGCTTTCTTT
>TRBV3-1/TRBV3-2|TRBJ1-2|-|TRBD1
CASSPQTGYYGYTF
TGTGCCAGCAGCCCGCAGACAGGGTACTATGGCTACACCTTC
>TRBV7-8|TRBJ2-3|-|-
CASSLARGDTQYF
TGTGCCAGCAGCTTAGCGCGGGGAGATACGCAGTATTTT
>TRBV10-3|TRBJ1-2|-|TRBD1
CAISDGTGFLGYTF
TGTGCCATCAGTGACGGGACAGGGTTTCTTGGCTACACCTTC
>TRBV5-1|TRBJ1-3|few|TRBD1
CASSLDSQGALGNTIYF
TGCGCCAGCAGCTTGGATTCACAGGGGGCGCTCGGAAACACCATATATTTT
>TRBV10-3|TRBJ1-2|-|-
CAISEREGYGYTF
TGTGCCATCAGTGAGAGGGAGGGTTATGGCTACACCTTC
>TRBV3-1/TRBV3-2|TRBJ2-7|once|-
CASSRDIYEQYF
TGTGCCAGCAGCCGGGACATCTACGAGCAGTACTTC
>TRBV6-5|TRBJ1-5|-|-
CASSRRGASNQPQHF
TGTGCCAGCAGTCGCCGCGGAGCCAGCAATCAGCCCCAGCATTTT
>TRBV18|TRBJ2-1|-|-
CASSPGQGTHEQFF
TGTGCCAGCTCACCAGGTCAGGGGACCCATGAGCAGTTCTTC
>TRBV2|TRBJ2-2|-|TRBD2
CASSEGRGGGSWNTGELFF
TGTGCCAGCAGTGAAGGGAGAGGCGGGGGGAGCTGGAACACCGGGGAGCTGTTTTTT
>TRBV6-1|TRBJ1-2|-|TRBD1
CASSGTGTGGARGYGYTF
TGTGCCAGCAGTGGTACCGGGACAGGGGGCGCGAGGGGCTATGGCTACACCTTC
>TRBV7-9|TRBJ2-1|once|TRBD1
CASSHPRDSQYNEQFF
TGTGCCAGCAGTCACCCCCGGGACAGCCAATACAATGAGCAGTTCTTC
>TRBV18|TRBJ2-3|-|TRBD2
CASSQNGASGGLTDTQYF
TGTGCCAGCTCACAAAATGGGGCTAGCGGGGGACTCACAGATACGCAGTATTTT
>TRBV11-2|TRBJ2-5|-|TRBD2
CASSPAGGEKTQYF
TGTGCCAGCAGCCCGGCGGGAGGTGAGAAGACCCAGTACTTC
>TRBV7-2|TRBJ1-6|-|-
CASSSDTGRDSPLHF
TGTGCCAGCAGCTCAGACACAGGTCGGGATTCACCCCTCCACTTT
>TRBV7-2|TRBJ1-1|medium-sized|TRBD1
CASSLGTAAEAFF
TGTGCCAGCAGCCTCGGGACAGCGGCTGAAGCTTTCTTT
>TRBV9|TRBJ1-6|-|-
CASSVERFGSYNSPLHF
TGTGCCAGCAGCGTAGAACGCTTCGGGTCCTATAATTCACCCCTCCACTTT
>TRBV15|TRBJ2-2|-|-
CATSRVVRTNTGELFF
TGTGCCACCAGCAGAGTTGTCAGAACGAACACCGGGGAGCTGTTTTTT
>TRBV28|TRBJ1-3|once|TRBD1
CASRSTGVGNTIYF
TGTGCCAGCAGGTCCACAGGGGTTGGAAACACCATATATTTT
>TRBV3-1/TRBV3-2|TRBJ1-5|-|-
CASSQVAGPQPQHF
TGTGCCAGCAGCCAAGTGGCAGGGCCTCAGCCCCAGCATTTT
>TRBV6-5|TRBJ2-1|-|TRBD1
CASRSGTGIYNEQFF
TGTGCCAGCAGGTCCGGGACAGGGATCTACAATGAGCAGTTCTTC
>TRBV5-1|TRBJ1-6|-|-
CASSLAGAGNSPLHF
TGCGCCAGCAGCTTGGCAGGGGCGGGTAATTCACCCCTCCACTTT
>TRBV2|TRBJ1-2|-|-
CASSDPGGTGYGYTF
TGTGCCAGCAGTGACCCCGGAGGGACGGGCTATGGCTACACCTTC
>TRBV29-1|TRBJ2-5|-|-
CSVGGQRQETQYF
TGCAGCGTTGGCGGACAGAGACAAGAGACCCAGTACTTC
>TRBV9|TRBJ2-2|-|TRBD1
CASSSDRGDTGELFF
TGTGCCAGCAGTTCAGACAGGGGGGACACCGGGGAGCTGTTTTTT
>TRBV21-1|TRBJ2-5|-|-
CASSKARDRGRETQYF
TGTGCCAGCAGCAAAGCCCGGGACAGGGGGAGGGAGACCCAGTACTTC
>TRBV7-3|TRBJ1-1|few|-
CASSPAGVGGNTEAFF
TGTGCCAGCAGCCCAGCCGGGGTCGGGGGGAACACTGAAGCTTTCTTT
>TRBV4-3|TRBJ2-7|-|TRBD2
CASSQEFAAGEQYF
TGCGCCAGCAGCCAAGAGTTCGCAGCGGGGGAGCAGTACTTC
>TRBV7-2|TRBJ1-1|-|TRBD1
CASSLALGTGNTEAFF
TGTGCCAGCAGCTTAGCCCTCGGGACAGGGAACACTGAAGCTTTCTTT
>TRBV19|TRBJ1-4|-|TRBD1
CASSISRGPHGVFF
TGTGCCAGTAGTATTAGTAGGGGGCCGCACGGGGTGTTTTTT
>TRBV5-4|TRBJ1-4|-|-
CASSLGGGANEKLFF
TGTGCCAGCAGCTTAGGGGGTGGTGCTAATGAAAAACTGTTTTTT
>TRBV5-1|TRBJ2-7|-|TRBD1
CASSPGQGAEQYF
TGCGCCAGCTCGCCGGGACAGGGGGCCGAGCAGTACTTC
>TRBV4-2|TRBJ1-2|-|-
CASSLMGTGGYTF
TGTGCCAGCAGCCTTATGGGAACAGGAGGCTACACCTTC
>TRBV5-1|TRBJ1-4|-|-
CASSLATGTTNEKLFF
TGCGCCAGCAGCTTGGCCACAGGGACAACTAATGAAAAACTGTTTTTT
>TRBV10-3|TRBJ1-6|-|-
CAIRSDRTGSPLHF
TGTGCCATCAGAAGCGACAGGACGGGTTCACCCCTCCACTTT
>TRBV19|TRBJ2-3|-|-
CASSPLWGASTDTQYF
TGTGCCAGTAGTCCGCTATGGGGAGCTAGCACAGATACGCAGTATTTT
>TRBV28|TRBJ2-2|-|-
CASSIGNRVGGELFF
TGTGCCAGCAGTATAGGAAACAGGGTCGGCGGGGAGCTGTTTTTT
>TRBV10-1|TRBJ1-6|-|TRBD1
CASSTGQNNSPLHF
TGCGCCAGCAGTACGGGACAGAATAATTCACCCCTCCACTTT
>TRBV2|TRBJ1-5|once|-
CASSDADQPQHF
TGTGCCAGCAGTGACGCGGATCAGCCCCAGCATTTT
>TRBV7-6|TRBJ2-5|-|TRBD1
CASSSQTGGLETQYF
TGTGCCAGCAGCTCCCAGACAGGGGGATTGGAGACCCAGTACTTC
>TRBV5-6|TRBJ2-7|many|TRBD2
CASSLGGGRPYEQYF
TGTGCCAGCAGCTTGGGGGGCGGGAGACCCTACGAGCAGTACTTC
>TRBV5-6|TRBJ1-2|once|-
CASSRGVNYGYTF
TGTGCCAGCAGCCGGGGGGTTAACTATGGCTACACCTTC
>TRBV6-2/TRBV6-3|TRBJ1-1|-|TRBD1
CASSYPQGRGPTEAFF
TGTGCCAGCAGTTACCCACAGGGCAGGGGGCCCACTGAAGCTTTCTTT
>TRBV9|TRBJ2-1|-|TRBD2
CASSLRGERGDNEQFF
TGTGCCAGCAGCCTCAGAGGGGAGCGGGGTGACAATGAGCAGTTCTTC
>TRBV11-3|TRBJ2-5|-|TRBD1
CASSLDGVRGPQETQYF
TGTGCCAGCAGCTTAGATGGGGTGAGGGGGCCCCAAGAGACCCAGTACTTC
>TRBV7-2|TRBJ2-5|-|TRBD1
CASSTGTVKETQYF
TGTGCCAGCAGCACCGGGACAGTAAAAGAGACCCAGTACTTC
>TRBV9|TRBJ2-1|-|-
CASSVETSIFEQFF
TGTGCCAGCAGCGTAGAGACTAGTATTTTTGAGCAGTTCTTC
>TRBV19|TRBJ2-4|-|TRBD1
CASSAPSAGQGRPPKNIQYF
TGTGCCAGTAGTGCCCCGTCAGCCGGACAGGGGAGGCCCCCCAAAAACATTCAGTACTTC
>TRBV5-1|TRBJ1-2|many|TRBD1
CASSVAGTGGTGYGYTF
TGCGCCAGCAGCGTTGCCGGGACAGGGGGCACGGGCTATGGCTACACCTTC
>TRBV5-8|TRBJ1-3|-|TRBD1
CASSLARQGINTIYF
TGTGCCAGCAGCTTGGCCCGACAGGGGATAAACACCATATATTTT
>TRBV25-1|TRBJ1-1|-|TRBD1
CAAGTGNTEAFF
TGTGCAGCCGGGACAGGGAACACTGAAGCTTTCTTT
>TRBV18|TRBJ2-5|-|-
CASSPIDQLGSQYF
TGTGCCAGCTCACCAATAGACCAGCTCGGGTCCCAGTACTTC